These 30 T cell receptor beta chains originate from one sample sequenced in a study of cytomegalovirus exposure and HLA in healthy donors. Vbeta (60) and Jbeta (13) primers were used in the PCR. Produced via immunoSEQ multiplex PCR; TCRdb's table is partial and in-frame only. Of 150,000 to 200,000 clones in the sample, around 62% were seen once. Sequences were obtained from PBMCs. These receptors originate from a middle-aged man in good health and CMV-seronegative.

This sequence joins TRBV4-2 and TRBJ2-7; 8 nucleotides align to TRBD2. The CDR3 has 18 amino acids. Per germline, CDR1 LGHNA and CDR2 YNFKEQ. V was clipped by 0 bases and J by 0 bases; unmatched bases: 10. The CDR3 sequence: CASSQESGGGLSSYEQYF. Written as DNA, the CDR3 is TGTGCCAGCAGCCAAGAGTCCGGGGGGGGGCTGAGCTCCTACGAGCAGTACTTC.

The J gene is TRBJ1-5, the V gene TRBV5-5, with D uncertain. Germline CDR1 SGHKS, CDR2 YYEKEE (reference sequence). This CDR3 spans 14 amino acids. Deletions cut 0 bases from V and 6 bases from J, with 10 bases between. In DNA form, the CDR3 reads TGTGCCAGCAGCTTGGTAATTGAGGGTCAGCCCCAGCATTTT. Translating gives CASSLVIEGQPQHF.

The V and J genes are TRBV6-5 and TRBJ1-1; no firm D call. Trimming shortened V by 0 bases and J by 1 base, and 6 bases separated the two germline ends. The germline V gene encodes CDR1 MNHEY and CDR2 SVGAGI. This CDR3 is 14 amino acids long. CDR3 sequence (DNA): TGTGCCAGCAGTTACTCAGCGGGGAACACTGAAGCTTTCTTT. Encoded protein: CASSYSAGNTEAFF.

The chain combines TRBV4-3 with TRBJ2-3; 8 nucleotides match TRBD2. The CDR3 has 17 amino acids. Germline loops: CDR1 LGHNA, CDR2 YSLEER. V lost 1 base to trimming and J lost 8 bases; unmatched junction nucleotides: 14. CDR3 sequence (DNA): TGCGCCAGCAGCCAAGCGAGAGCGGGAGACCCGGGGGGTACGCAGTATTTT. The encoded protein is CASSQARAGDPGGTQYF.

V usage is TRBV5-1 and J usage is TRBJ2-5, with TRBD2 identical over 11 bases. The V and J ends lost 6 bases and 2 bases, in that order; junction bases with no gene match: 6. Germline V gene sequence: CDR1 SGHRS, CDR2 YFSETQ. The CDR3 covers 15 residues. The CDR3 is CASIPSGGPQETQYF. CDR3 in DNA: TGCGCCAGCATTCCTAGCGGGGGGCCTCAAGAGACCCAGTACTTC.

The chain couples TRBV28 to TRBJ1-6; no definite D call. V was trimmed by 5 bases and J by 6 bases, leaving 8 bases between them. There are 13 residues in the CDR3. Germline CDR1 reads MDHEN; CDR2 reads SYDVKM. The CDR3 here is CASSLSINSPLHF. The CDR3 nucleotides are TGTGCCAGCAGTCTCTCTATTAATTCACCCCTCCACTTT.

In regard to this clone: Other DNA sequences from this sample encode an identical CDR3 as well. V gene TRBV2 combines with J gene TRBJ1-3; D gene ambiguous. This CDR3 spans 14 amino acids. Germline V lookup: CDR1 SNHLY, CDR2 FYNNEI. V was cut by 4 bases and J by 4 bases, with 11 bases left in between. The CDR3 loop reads CASSGEYSGNTIYF. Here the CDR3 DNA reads TGTGCCAGCAGTGGGGAGTACTCCGGAAACACCATATATTTT.

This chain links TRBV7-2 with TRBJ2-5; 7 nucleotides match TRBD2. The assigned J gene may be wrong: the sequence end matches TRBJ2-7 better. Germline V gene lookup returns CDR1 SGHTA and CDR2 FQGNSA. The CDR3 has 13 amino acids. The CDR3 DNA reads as TGTGCCAGCAGCCGGAGCGGGACCTACGAGCAGTACTTC. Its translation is CASSRSGTYEQYF.

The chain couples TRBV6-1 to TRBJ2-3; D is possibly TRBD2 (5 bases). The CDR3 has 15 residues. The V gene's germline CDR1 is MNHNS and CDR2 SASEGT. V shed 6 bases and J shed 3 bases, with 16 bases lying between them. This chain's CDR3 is CASRAEGYMTDTQYF. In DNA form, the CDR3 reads TGTGCCAGCAGGGCAGAGGGCTATATGACAGATACGCAGTATTTT.

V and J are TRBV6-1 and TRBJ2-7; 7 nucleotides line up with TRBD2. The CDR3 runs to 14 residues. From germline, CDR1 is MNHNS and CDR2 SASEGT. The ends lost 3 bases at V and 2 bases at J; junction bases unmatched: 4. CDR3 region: CASSESAGAYEQYF. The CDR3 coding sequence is TGTGCCAGCAGTGAGTCGGCGGGAGCCTACGAGCAGTACTTC.

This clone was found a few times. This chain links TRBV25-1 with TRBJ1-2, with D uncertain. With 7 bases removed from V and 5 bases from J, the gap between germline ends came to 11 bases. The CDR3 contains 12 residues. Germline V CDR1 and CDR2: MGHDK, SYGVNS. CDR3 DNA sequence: TGTGCCAGCACCTCAGCAGCGTATGGCTACACCTTC. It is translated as CASTSAAYGYTF.

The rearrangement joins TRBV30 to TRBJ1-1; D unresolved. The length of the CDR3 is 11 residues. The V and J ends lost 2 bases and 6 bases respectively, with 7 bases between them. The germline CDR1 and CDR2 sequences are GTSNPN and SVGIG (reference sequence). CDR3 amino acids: CAWSPQAEAFF. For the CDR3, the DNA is TGTGCCTGGAGTCCCCAGGCTGAAGCTTTCTTT.

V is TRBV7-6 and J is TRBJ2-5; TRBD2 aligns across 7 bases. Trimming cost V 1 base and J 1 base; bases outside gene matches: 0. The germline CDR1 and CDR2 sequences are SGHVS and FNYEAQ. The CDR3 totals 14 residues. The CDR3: CASSLGGGQETQYF. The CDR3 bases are TGTGCCAGCAGCTTAGGGGGGGGCCAAGAGACCCAGTACTTC.

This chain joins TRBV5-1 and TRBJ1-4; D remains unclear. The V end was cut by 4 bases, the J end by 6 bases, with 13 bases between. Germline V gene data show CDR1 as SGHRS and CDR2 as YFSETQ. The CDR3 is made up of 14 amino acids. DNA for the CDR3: TGCGCCAGCAGCGGCGGGGAAGTCTATGAAAAACTGTTTTTT. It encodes CASSGGEVYEKLFF.

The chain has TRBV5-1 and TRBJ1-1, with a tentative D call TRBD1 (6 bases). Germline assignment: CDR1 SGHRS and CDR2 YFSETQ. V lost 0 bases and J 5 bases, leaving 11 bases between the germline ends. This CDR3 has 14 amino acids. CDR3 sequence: CASSLVAGVTEAFF. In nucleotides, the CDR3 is TGCGCCAGCAGCTTGGTGGCAGGGGTTACTGAAGCTTTCTTT.

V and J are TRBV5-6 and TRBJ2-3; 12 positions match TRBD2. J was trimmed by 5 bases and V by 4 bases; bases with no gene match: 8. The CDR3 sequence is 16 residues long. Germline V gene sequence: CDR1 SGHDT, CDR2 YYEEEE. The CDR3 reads CASSPLAGGHRDTQYF. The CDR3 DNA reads TGTGCCAGCAGCCCGCTAGCGGGGGGGCATAGAGATACGCAGTATTTT.

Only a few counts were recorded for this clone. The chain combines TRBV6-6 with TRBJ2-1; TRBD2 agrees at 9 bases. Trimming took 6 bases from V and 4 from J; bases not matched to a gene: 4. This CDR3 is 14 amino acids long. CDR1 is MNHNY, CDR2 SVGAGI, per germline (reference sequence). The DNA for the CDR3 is TGTGCCAGCAGCGCTAGCGGGGTGTACAATGAGCAGTTCTTC. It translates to CASSASGVYNEQFF.

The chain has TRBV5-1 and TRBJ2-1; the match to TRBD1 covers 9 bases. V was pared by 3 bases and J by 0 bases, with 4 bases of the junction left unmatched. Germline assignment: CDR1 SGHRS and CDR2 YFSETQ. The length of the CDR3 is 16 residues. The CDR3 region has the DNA TGCGCCAGCAGCTCCTTGACAGGGGGCTCCTACAATGAGCAGTTCTTC. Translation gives CASSSLTGGSYNEQFF.

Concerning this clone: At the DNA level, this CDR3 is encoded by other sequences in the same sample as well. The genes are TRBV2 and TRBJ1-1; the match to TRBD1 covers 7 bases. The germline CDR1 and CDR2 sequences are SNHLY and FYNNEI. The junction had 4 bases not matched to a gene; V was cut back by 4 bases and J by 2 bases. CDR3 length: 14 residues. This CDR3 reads CASSVDRVNTEAFF. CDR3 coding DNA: TGTGCCAGCAGTGTAGACAGGGTTAACACTGAAGCTTTCTTT.

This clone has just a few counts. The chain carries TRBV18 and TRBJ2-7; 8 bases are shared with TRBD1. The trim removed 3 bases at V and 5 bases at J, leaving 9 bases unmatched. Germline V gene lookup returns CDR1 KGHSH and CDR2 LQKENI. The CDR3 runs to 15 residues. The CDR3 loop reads CASSPQSDRVHEQYF. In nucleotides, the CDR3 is TGTGCCAGCTCACCGCAGTCGGACAGGGTGCACGAGCAGTACTTC.

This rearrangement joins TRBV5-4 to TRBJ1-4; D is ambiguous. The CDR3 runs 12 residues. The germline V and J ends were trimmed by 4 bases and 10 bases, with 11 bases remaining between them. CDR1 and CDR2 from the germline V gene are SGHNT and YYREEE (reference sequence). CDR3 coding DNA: TGTGCCAGCAGCCTCCCTACGGGAAAACTGTTTTTT. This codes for CASSLPTGKLFF. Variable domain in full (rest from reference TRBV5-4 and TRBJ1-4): ETGVTQSPTHLIKTRGQQVTLRCSSQSGHNTVSWYQQALGQGPQFIFQYYREEENGRGNFPPRFSGLQFPNYSSELNVNALELDDSALYLCASSLPTGKLFFGSGTQLSVL.

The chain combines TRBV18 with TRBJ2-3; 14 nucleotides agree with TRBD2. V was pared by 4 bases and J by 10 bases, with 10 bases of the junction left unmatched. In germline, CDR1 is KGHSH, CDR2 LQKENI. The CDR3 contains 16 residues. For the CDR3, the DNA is TGTGCCAGCTCACTCGAATTGACTAGCGGGAGGGATTCGCAGTATTTT. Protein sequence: CASSLELTSGRDSQYF.

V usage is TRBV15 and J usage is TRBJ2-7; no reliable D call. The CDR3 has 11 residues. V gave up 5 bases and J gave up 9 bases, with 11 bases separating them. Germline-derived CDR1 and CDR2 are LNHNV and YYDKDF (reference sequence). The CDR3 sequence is CATSVGSRQYF. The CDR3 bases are TGTGCCACCAGCGTGGGCTCTCGGCAGTACTTC. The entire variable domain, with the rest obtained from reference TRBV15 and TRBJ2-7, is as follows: DAMVIQNPRYQVTQFGKPVTLSCSQTLNHNVMYWYQQKSSQAPKLLFHYYDKDFNNEADTPDNFQSRRPNTSFCFLDIRSPGLGDTAMYLCATSVGSRQYFGPGTRLTVT.

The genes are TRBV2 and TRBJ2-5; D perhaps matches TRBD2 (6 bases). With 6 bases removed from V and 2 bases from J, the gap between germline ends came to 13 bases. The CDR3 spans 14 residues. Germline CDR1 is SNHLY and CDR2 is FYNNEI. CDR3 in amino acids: CASREGMDQETQYF. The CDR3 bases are TGTGCCAGCAGGGAGGGAATGGATCAAGAGACCCAGTACTTC. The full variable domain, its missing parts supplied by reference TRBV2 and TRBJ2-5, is EPEVTQTPSHQVTQMGQEVILRCVPISNHLYFYWYRQILGQKVEFLVSFYNNEISEKSEIFDDQFSVERPDGSNFTLKIRSTKLEDSAMYFCASREGMDQETQYFGPGTRLLVL.

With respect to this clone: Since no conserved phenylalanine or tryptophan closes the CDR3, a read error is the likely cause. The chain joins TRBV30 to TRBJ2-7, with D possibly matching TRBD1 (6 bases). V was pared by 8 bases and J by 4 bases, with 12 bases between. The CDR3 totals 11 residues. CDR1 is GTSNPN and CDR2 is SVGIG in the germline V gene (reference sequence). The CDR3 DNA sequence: TGTGCCGGCCGGGACACATACGAGCAGTACCTC. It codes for CAGRDTYEQYL.

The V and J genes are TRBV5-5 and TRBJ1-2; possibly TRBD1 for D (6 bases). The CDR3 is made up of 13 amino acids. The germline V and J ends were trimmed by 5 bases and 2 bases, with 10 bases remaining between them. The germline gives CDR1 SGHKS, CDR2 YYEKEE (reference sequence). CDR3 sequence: CASSLGGNYGYTF. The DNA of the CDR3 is TGTGCCAGCAGTTTAGGGGGAAACTATGGCTACACCTTC.

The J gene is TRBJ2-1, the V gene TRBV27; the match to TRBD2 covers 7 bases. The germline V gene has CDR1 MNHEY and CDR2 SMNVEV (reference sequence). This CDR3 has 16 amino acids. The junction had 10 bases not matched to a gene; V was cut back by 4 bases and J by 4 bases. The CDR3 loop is CASSSPRDYRYNEQFF. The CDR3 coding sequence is TGTGCCAGCAGTTCCCCCCGGGACTACCGATACAATGAGCAGTTCTTC.

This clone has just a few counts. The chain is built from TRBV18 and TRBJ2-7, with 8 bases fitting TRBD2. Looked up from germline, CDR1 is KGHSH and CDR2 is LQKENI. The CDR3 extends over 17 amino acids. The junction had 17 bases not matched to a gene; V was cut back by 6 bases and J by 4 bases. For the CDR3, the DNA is TGTGCCAGCTCTACCCAATCGGCCAGCGGGGGAACTTACGAGCAGTACTTC. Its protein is CASSTQSASGGTYEQYF. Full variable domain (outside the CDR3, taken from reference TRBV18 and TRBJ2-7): NAGVMQNPRHLVRRRGQEARLRCSPMKGHSHVYWYRQLPEEGLKFMVYLQKENIIDESGMPKERFSAEFPKEGPSILRIQQVVRGDSAAYFCASSTQSASGGTYEQYFGPGTRLTVT.

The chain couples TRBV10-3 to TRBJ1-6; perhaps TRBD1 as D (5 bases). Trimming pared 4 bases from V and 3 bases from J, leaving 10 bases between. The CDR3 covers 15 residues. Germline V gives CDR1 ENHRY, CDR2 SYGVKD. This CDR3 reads CAISAQGGYNSPLHF. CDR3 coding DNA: TGTGCCATCAGTGCCCAGGGCGGCTATAATTCACCCCTCCACTTT.

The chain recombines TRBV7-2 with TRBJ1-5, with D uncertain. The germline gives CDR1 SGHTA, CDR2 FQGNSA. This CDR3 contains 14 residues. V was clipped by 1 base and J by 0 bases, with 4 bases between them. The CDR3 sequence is CASSLDGSNQPQHF. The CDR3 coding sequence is TGTGCCAGCAGCTTAGACGGTAGCAATCAGCCCCAGCATTTT.